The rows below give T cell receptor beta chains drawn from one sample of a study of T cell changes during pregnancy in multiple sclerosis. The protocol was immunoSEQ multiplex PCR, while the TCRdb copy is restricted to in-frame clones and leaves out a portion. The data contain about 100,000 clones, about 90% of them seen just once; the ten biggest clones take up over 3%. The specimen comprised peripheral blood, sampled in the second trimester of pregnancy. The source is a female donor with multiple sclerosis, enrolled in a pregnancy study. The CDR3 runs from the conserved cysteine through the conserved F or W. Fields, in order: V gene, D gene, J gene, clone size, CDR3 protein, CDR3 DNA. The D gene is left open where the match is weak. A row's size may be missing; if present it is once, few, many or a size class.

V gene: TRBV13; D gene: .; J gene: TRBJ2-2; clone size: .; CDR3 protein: CASSSPTAPGTGELFF; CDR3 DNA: TGTGCCAGCAGCTCACCGACGGCCCCGGGCACCGGGGAGCTGTTTTTT
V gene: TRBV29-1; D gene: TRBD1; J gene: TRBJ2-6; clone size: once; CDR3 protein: CSVEDSRGRGANVLTF; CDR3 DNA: TGCAGCGTTGAAGATTCCAGGGGGCGTGGGGCCAACGTCCTGACTTTC
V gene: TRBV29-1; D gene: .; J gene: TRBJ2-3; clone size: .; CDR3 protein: CSVVAGRDTQYF; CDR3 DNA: TGCAGCGTTGTCGCGGGGCGAGATACGCAGTATTTT
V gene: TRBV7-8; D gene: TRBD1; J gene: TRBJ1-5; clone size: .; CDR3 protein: CASTKDRVNQPQHF; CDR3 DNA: TGTGCCAGCACCAAGGACAGGGTTAATCAGCCCCAGCATTTT
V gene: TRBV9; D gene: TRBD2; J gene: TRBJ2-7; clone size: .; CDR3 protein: CASSVSGTGGYEQYF; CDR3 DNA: TGTGCCAGCAGCGTTTCCGGGACGGGGGGATACGAGCAGTACTTC
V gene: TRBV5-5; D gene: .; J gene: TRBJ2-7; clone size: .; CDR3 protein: CASSLVSASSYEQYF; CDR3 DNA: TGTGCCAGCAGCTTGGTTTCGGCTAGCTCCTACGAGCAGTACTTC
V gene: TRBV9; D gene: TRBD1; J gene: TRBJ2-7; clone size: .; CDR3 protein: CASSVDGTGSYEQYF; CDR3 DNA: TGTGCCAGCAGCGTAGACGGGACAGGATCCTACGAGCAGTACTTC
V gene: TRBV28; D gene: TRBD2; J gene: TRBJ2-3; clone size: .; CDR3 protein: CASSEAGGRTDTQYF; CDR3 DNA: TGTGCCAGCAGTGAAGCGGGAGGGCGCACAGATACGCAGTATTTT
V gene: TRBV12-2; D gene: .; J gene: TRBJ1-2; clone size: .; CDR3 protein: CASRPNRGGGYTF; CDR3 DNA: TGTGCAAGTCGCCCCAACCGGGGGGGTGGCTACACCTTC
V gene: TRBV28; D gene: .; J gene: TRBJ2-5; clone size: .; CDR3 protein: CASSSSGRQETQYF; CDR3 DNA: TGTGCCAGCAGTTCCTCCGGGAGACAGGAGACCCAGTACTTC
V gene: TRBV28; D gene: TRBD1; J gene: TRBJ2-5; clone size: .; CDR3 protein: CASSFWITGPDRGQETQYF; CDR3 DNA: TGTGCCAGCAGTTTCTGGATCACAGGGCCGGACAGGGGCCAAGAGACCCAGTACTTC
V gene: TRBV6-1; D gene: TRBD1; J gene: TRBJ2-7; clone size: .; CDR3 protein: CASLTGTGAHEQYF; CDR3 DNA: TGTGCCAGCCTGACCGGGACAGGGGCCCACGAGCAGTACTTC
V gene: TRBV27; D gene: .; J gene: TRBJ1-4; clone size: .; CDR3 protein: CASGPGTYNEKLFF; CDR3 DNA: TGTGCCAGCGGGCCCGGGACTTATAATGAAAAACTGTTTTTT
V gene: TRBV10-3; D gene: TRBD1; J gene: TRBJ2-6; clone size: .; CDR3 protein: CATKPTGGSGANVLTF; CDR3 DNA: TGTGCCACCAAACCTACAGGGGGCTCTGGGGCCAACGTCCTGACTTTC
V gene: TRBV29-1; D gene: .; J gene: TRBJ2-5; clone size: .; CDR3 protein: CSAVRGQETQYF; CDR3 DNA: TGCAGCGCTGTCCGGGGACAAGAGACCCAGTACTTC
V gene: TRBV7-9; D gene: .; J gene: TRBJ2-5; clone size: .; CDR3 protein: CASSPKETQYF; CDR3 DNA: TGTGCCAGCAGCCCCAAAGAGACCCAGTACTTC
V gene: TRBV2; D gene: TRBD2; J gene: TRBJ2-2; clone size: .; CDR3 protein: CASRRTSGSTGELFF; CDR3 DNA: TGTGCCAGCAGGAGGACTAGCGGGAGTACCGGGGAGCTGTTTTTT
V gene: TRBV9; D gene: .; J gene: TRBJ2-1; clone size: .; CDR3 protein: CASSVGASSEQFF; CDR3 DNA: TGTGCCAGCAGCGTAGGGGCTAGCAGTGAGCAGTTCTTC
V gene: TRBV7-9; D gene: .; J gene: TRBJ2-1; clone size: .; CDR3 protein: CASSLGWSYNEQFF; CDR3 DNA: TGTGCCAGCAGCTTAGGTTGGAGCTACAATGAGCAGTTCTTC
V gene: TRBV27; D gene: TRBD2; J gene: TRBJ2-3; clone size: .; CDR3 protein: CASSFRGVGGTDTQYF; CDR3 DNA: TGTGCCAGCAGTTTTCGGGGGGTAGGGGGCACAGATACGCAGTATTTT
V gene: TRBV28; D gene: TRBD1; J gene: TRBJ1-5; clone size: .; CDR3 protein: CASSPDRAQPQHF; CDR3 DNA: TGTGCCAGCAGTCCTGACAGGGCCCAGCCCCAGCATTTT
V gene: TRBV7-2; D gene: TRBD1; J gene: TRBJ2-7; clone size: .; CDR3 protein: CASSANPGGAYF; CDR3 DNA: TGTGCCAGCAGCGCGAACCCAGGGGGCGCGTACTTC
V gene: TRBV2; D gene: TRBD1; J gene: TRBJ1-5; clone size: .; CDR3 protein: CASKEGALAQHF; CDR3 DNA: TGTGCCAGCAAGGAGGGGGCTCTGGCCCAGCATTTT
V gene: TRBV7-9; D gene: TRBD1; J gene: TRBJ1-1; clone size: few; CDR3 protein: CASSLEQGEAFF; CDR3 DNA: TGTGCCAGCAGCTTGGAACAGGGGGAGGCTTTCTTT
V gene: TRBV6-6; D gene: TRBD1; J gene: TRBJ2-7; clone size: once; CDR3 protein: CASSLGQIYEQYF; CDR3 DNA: TGTGCCAGCAGTTTGGGACAGATCTACGAGCAGTACTTC
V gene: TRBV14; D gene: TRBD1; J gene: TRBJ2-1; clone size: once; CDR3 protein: CASSQEGTGLVYNEQFF; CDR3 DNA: TGTGCCAGCAGCCAAGAGGGGACAGGGTTGGTGTACAATGAGCAGTTCTTC
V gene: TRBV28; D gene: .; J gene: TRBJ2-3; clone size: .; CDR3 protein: CASSYDDRSTDTQYF; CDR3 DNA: TGTGCCAGCAGTTATGACGACAGGAGCACAGATACGCAGTATTTT
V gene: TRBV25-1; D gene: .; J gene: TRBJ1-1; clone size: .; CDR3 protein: CASKGYQGTEAFF; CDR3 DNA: TGTGCCAGCAAGGGTTACCAGGGCACTGAAGCTTTCTTT
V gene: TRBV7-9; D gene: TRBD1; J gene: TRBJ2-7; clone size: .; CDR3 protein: CASSFGTGVSYEQYF; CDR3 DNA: TGTGCCAGCAGCTTCGGGACAGGGGTCTCCTACGAGCAGTACTTC
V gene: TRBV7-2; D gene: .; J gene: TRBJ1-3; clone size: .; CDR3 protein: CASSSLTGPGNTIYF; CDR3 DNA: TGTGCCAGCAGCTCCTTAACAGGTCCCGGAAACACCATATATTTT
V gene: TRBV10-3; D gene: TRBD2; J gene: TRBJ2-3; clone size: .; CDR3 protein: CAIGLAGDTDTQYF; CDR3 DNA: TGTGCCATCGGACTAGCGGGCGACACAGATACGCAGTATTTT
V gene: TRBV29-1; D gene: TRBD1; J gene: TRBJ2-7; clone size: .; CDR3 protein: CSVAQGVSEQYF; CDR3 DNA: TGCAGCGTTGCACAGGGGGTGAGCGAGCAGTACTTC
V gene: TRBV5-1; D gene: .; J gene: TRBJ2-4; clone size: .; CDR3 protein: CASSLTGFENIQYF; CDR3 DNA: TGCGCCAGCAGCTTGACAGGGTTTGAAAACATTCAGTACTTC
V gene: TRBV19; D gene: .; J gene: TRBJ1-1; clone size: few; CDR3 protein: CASSQYSEAFF; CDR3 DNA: TGTGCCAGTAGTCAGTACAGTGAAGCTTTCTTT
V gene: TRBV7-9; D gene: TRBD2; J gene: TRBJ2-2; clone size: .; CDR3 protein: CASTGLAGRGELFF; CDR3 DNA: TGTGCCAGCACGGGACTAGCGGGACGCGGGGAGCTGTTTTTT
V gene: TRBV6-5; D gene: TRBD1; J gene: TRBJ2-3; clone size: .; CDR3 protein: CASRGTGFPTDTQYF; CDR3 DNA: TGTGCCAGCAGGGGGACAGGGTTTCCCACAGATACGCAGTATTTT
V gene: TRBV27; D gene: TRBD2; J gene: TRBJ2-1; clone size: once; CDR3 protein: CASSPGGNEQFF; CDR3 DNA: TGTGCCAGCTCCCCGGGGGGGAATGAGCAGTTCTTC
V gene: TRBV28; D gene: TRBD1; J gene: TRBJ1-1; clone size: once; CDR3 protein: CASSAGTESAFF; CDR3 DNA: TGTGCCAGCAGTGCCGGGACAGAGAGTGCTTTCTTT
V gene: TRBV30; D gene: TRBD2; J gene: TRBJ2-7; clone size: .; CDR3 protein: CAWTPGGGYYEQYF; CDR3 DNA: TGTGCCTGGACGCCGGGAGGGGGGTACTACGAGCAGTACTTC
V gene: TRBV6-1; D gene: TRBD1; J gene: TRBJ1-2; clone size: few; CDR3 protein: CASSEPGTGGDGYTF; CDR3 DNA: TGTGCCAGCAGTGAACCAGGGACAGGGGGAGATGGCTACACCTTC
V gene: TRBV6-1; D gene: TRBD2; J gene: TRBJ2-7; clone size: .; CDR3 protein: CASSEASGGFYEQYF; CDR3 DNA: TGTGCCAGCAGTGAGGCTAGCGGGGGTTTCTACGAGCAGTACTTC
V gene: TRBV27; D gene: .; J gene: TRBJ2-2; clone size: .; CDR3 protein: CASSSAHIFTGELFF; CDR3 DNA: TGTGCCAGCAGTTCCGCGCATATTTTCACCGGGGAGCTGTTTTTT
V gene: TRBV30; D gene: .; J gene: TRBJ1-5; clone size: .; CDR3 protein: CAWSVIGQGNQPQHF; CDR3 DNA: TGTGCCTGGAGTGTAATCGGGCAGGGTAATCAGCCCCAGCATTTT
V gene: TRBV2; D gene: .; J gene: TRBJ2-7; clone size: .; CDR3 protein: CASSTPGQAGFGIFDEQYF; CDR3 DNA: TGTGCCAGCAGCACCCCCGGGCAGGCGGGTTTCGGTATTTTCGACGAGCAGTACTTC
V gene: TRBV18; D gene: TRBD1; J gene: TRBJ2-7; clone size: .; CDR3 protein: CASSPTGGEDEQYF; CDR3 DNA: TGTGCCAGCTCGCCTACAGGGGGCGAGGACGAGCAGTACTTC
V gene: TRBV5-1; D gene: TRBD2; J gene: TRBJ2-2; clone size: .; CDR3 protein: CASSLLTSGRASTGELFF; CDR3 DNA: TGCGCCAGCAGCTTGCTGACTAGCGGGAGGGCCAGTACCGGGGAGCTGTTTTTT
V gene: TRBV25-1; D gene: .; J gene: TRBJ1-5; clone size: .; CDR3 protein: CATLGRGNRSNQPQHF; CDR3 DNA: TGTGCCACCTTAGGTCGAGGTAACCGGAGCAATCAGCCCCAGCATTTT
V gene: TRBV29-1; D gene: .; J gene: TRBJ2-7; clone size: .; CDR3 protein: CSVDTGLTYEQYF; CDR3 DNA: TGCAGCGTTGACACAGGGCTAACCTACGAGCAGTACTTC
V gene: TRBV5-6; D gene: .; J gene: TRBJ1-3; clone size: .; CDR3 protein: CASSLSPSSGNTIYF; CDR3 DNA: TGTGCCAGCAGCTTGAGTCCGAGCTCTGGAAACACCATATATTTT
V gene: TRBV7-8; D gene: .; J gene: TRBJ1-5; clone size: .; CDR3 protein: CASSLIGVYPNQPQHF; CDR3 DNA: TGTGCCAGCAGCTTAATAGGAGTTTACCCTAATCAGCCCCAGCATTTT
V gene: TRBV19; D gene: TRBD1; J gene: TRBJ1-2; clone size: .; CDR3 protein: CASSPGQVYGYTF; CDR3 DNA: TGTGCCAGTAGTCCGGGACAGGTCTATGGCTACACCTTC